One and the same sample provided the 16 T cell receptor beta chains below, sequenced in a study of T cells in narcolepsy. Data came from immunoSEQ multiplex PCR; TCRdb stores just in-frame clones and leaves some out. Among tens of thousands of clones, 82% were seen once, and the ten largest hold around 2.7%. The sample was CD45RA- memory CD4+ T cells from PBMCs. The receptors derive from a human donor with narcolepsy.

The chain couples TRBV9 to TRBJ1-2; D perhaps matches TRBD1 (6 bases). V was shortened by 4 bases and J by 8 bases, with 18 bases between the two germline ends. The CDR3 length is 14 residues. Germline V gives CDR1 SGDLS, CDR2 YYNGEE. The CDR3 bases are TGTGCCAGCAGCCCAGAGGGGACACGTCTGGGCTACACCTTC. It specifies CASSPEGTRLGYTF. Based on the CDR3 plus reference TRBV9 and TRBJ1-2, the full variable domain is DSGVTQTPKHLITATGQRVTLRCSPRSGDLSVYWYQQSLDQGLQFLIQYYNGEERAKGNILERFSAQQFPDLHSELNLSSLELGDSALYFCASSPEGTRLGYTFGSGTRLTVV.

The chain links TRBV4-1 to TRBJ2-7, with 8 bases aligning to TRBD2. Germline CDR1 reads MGHRA; CDR2 reads YSYEKL. This CDR3 comprises 12 residues. V trimming: 4 bases; J trimming: 6 bases; junction bases outside the gene matches: 2. CDR3: CASSPGGGEQYF. The CDR3 DNA reads TGCGCCAGCAGCCCCGGGGGGGGCGAGCAGTACTTC.

The chain links TRBV6-4 to TRBJ2-3; either TRBD1 or TRBD2 may supply D (6 bases each). Looked up from germline, CDR1 is MRHNA and CDR2 is SNTAGT. Trimming left V 6 bases short and J 1 base short, with 11 bases between. The length of the CDR3 is 14 residues. Written as DNA, the CDR3 is TGTGCCAGCAGGCCGGGGGCGGGCACAGATACGCAGTATTTT. This sequence encodes CASRPGAGTDTQYF.

The rearrangement uses TRBV5-6 and TRBJ2-1; TRBD2 might be the D (5 bases). This CDR3 contains 13 residues. V gave up 4 bases and J gave up 10 bases, with 15 bases separating them. The germline V gene has CDR1 SGHDT and CDR2 YYEEEE. The CDR3 DNA is TGTGCCAGCAGCCTACCCACGGGAACGGAGCAGTTCTTC. Protein sequence: CASSLPTGTEQFF.

The chain is built from TRBV7-3 and TRBJ2-3; TRBD2 might be the D (5 bases). This CDR3 spans 17 amino acids. The V end lost 3 bases, the J end lost 1 base, and 17 bases lay between the germline ends. Germline V gene data show CDR1 as SGHTA and CDR2 as FQGTGA. The CDR3 bases are TGTGCCAGCAGCTTTGCCCCGGACGGGGTCCGCACAGATACGCAGTATTTT. Translated, it gives CASSFAPDGVRTDTQYF.

The chain joins TRBV19 to TRBJ1-1; 10 nucleotides line up with TRBD1. The CDR3 is 12 amino acids. V lost 7 bases and J lost 7; bases outside the gene matches: 3. CDR1 and CDR2 (germline): LNHDA, SQIVND (reference sequence). As DNA, the CDR3 is TGTGCCAGTATTGGACAGGGGGGTGAAGCTTTCTTT. Its translation is CASIGQGGEAFF.

The V and J genes are TRBV4-2 and TRBJ2-7, with D possibly TRBD2 on 5 matching bases. Germline V gene lookup returns CDR1 LGHNA and CDR2 YNFKEQ. The CDR3 totals 17 residues. Trimming stripped 0 bases from V and 0 bases from J, with 15 bases between. CDR3 residues: CASSQDHLAQSSYEQYF. The CDR3 DNA is TGTGCCAGCAGCCAAGATCATCTAGCCCAGAGCTCCTACGAGCAGTACTTC.

The gene calls are TRBV16 and TRBJ1-5; D perhaps matches TRBD1 (5 bases). Trimming stripped 2 bases from V and 0 bases from J, with 8 bases between. The CDR3 runs 15 residues. Germline-derived CDR1 and CDR2 are KGHSY and FQNENV. The CDR3 protein is CASSQQGTSNQPQHF. The CDR3 bases are TGTGCCAGCAGCCAACAGGGTACTAGCAATCAGCCCCAGCATTTT. Full variable domain (outside the CDR3, taken from reference TRBV16 and TRBJ1-5): GEEVAQTPKHLVRGEGQKAKLYCAPIKGHSYVFWYQQVLKNEFKFLISFQNENVFDETGMPKERFSAKCLPNSPCSLEIQATKLEDSAVYFCASSQQGTSNQPQHFGDGTRLSIL.

This clone has a handful of counts. The chain links TRBV14 to TRBJ2-7; perhaps D is TRBD1 or TRBD2 (7 bases each). Germline CDR1 and CDR2: SGHDN and FVKESK. There are 19 residues in the CDR3. V dropped 4 bases and J dropped 2 bases, with 27 bases sitting between them. The CDR3: CASSRGGGSPPTPPYEQYF. The CDR3 DNA is TGTGCCAGCAGCCGAGGGGGCGGGAGTCCGCCCACACCCCCCTACGAGCAGTACTTC.

This chain uses TRBV13 with TRBJ2-1; D perhaps matches TRBD2 (5 bases). The V end lost 2 bases, the J end lost 10 bases, and 12 bases lay between the germline ends. Looked up from germline, CDR1 is PRHDT and CDR2 is FYEKMQ (reference sequence). The CDR3 extends over 13 amino acids. CDR3 loop: CASSLTRTGEQFF. The CDR3 DNA follows: TGTGCCAGCAGCTTAACCAGGACTGGGGAGCAGTTCTTC.

The chain employs TRBV6-1 and TRBJ2-1, with D unclear. The CDR3 is 13 amino acids. Germline CDR1 and CDR2: MNHNS and SASEGT. Deletions cut 7 bases from V and 8 bases from J, with 15 bases between. For the CDR3, the DNA is TGTGCCAGCACTACCACCGGCGGCTATGAGCAGTTCTTC. This translates into CASTTTGGYEQFF.

The CDR3 DNA sequence: TGTGCCAGCAGCTTGACGGAGGGGGGGAAAGCTTTCTTT. Translating gives CASSLTEGGKAFF. V gene TRBV7-9 combines with J gene TRBJ1-1; D is perhaps TRBD1 (6 bases). CDR1 and CDR2 from the germline V gene are SEHNR and FQNEAQ (reference sequence). The ends were cut back, 3 bases at V and 9 bases at J, with 14 bases in the middle. This CDR3 is built from 13 residues.

The rearrangement joins TRBV6-6 to TRBJ1-5, with D unresolved. Germline CDR1 is MNHNY and CDR2 is SVGAGI (reference sequence). The CDR3 length is 12 residues. V dropped 7 bases and J dropped 3 bases, with 7 bases sitting between them. CDR3 nucleotides: TGTGCCAGCAACAGAGCCAATCAGCCCCAGCATTTT. Residues: CASNRANQPQHF.

V gene TRBV4-2 combines with J gene TRBJ2-6, with D possibly being TRBD2 (6 bases). The germline V gene encodes CDR1 LGHNA and CDR2 YNFKEQ. The CDR3 spans 17 residues. The V and J ends lost 1 base and 2 bases respectively, with 12 bases between them. CDR3 region: CASSQGGVLAGANVLTF. The CDR3 nucleotides read TGTGCCAGCAGCCAAGGGGGGGTACTCGCTGGGGCCAACGTCCTGACTTTC.

Points on this clone: A read error may produce the germline difference seen at one junction end. The V gene is TRBV7-7, the J gene TRBJ1-4; a weak D match, TRBD1 (6 bases). The CDR3 loop spans 15 amino acids. CDR1 is SSHAT, CDR2 FNYEAQ, per germline (reference sequence). CDR3 in DNA: TGTGCTAGCAGCTTAGGCAGGGGCCCTAATGAAAAACTGTTTTTT. The encoded protein is CASSLGRGPNEKLFF.

This clone has a single count. The chain links TRBV5-4 to TRBJ2-7; D not resolved. Trimming cost V 4 bases and J 5 bases, with 16 bases left between them. CDR1 and CDR2 from the germline V gene are SGHNT and YYREEE (reference sequence). The length of the CDR3 is 14 residues. The CDR3 loop is CASSPDHSLNEQYF. The CDR3 nucleotides are TGTGCCAGCAGCCCGGACCACTCCCTGAACGAGCAGTACTTC.